The rows below give T cell receptor beta chains drawn from one sample of a study of T cell repertoires in cytomegalovirus infection. MiXCR, applied by TCRdb to the reads, yields one record per CDR3 protein. This sample yields roughly 500,000 distinct CDR3 sequences, of which about 11% are seen a single time; about 10% belongs to the top ten. Input material: PBMCs. The receptor source for this set is a human donor in good health (CMV status not recorded). Some clones in this sample may be carry-over from other donors' samples. Each CDR3 is given with its conserved first and last residue. The order of the fields is J gene, clone size, D gene, V gene, CDR3 DNA, CDR3 protein. D genes are given only for firm matches. For some rows the clone size is stated as once, few or many, or as a class when expanded; others skip it.

j_call: TRBJ1-2; clone_size: NA; d_call: TRBD1; v_call: TRBV16; cdr3_nt: TGTGCCAGCAGACCCGGACAGGCTTGGGGCTACACCTTC; cdr3_aa: CASRPGQAWGYTF
j_call: TRBJ1-3; clone_size: many; d_call: TRBD1; v_call: TRBV7-9; cdr3_nt: TGTGCCAGCAGCAACAACAGGGGAGGAAACACCATATATTTT; cdr3_aa: CASSNNRGGNTIYF
j_call: TRBJ1-1; clone_size: few; d_call: NA; v_call: TRBV29-1; cdr3_nt: TGCAGCGTTGCGGACAGTCGGCGAGTCACTGAAGCTTTCTTT; cdr3_aa: CSVADSRRVTEAFF
j_call: TRBJ2-7; clone_size: NA; d_call: TRBD2; v_call: TRBV18; cdr3_nt: TGTGCCAGCTCAAAGCCAGCGGGAGACCACGAGCAGTACTTC; cdr3_aa: CASSKPAGDHEQYF
j_call: TRBJ2-2; clone_size: many; d_call: NA; v_call: TRBV2; cdr3_nt: TGTGCCAGCAGTGTAGCGGAGACGGTCGGGGAGCTGTTTTTT; cdr3_aa: CASSVAETVGELFF
j_call: TRBJ1-6; clone_size: few; d_call: NA; v_call: TRBV12-3/TRBV12-4; cdr3_nt: TGTGCCAGCAGTTACCTTCCCGGGATCATACCAAATTCACCCCTCCACTTT; cdr3_aa: CASSYLPGIIPNSPLHF
j_call: TRBJ2-5; clone_size: few; d_call: TRBD2; v_call: TRBV20-1; cdr3_nt: TGCAGTGCTCCTAGCGGGATCGAGACCCAGTACTTC; cdr3_aa: CSAPSGIETQYF
j_call: TRBJ1-6; clone_size: many; d_call: TRBD1; v_call: TRBV7-2; cdr3_nt: TGTGCCAGCAGCCCACGATACCGGGACAGCCATAATTCACCCCTCCACTTT; cdr3_aa: CASSPRYRDSHNSPLHF
j_call: TRBJ1-2; clone_size: many; d_call: NA; v_call: TRBV7-3; cdr3_nt: TGTGCCAGCAGCTTAACGCAAGACTATGGCTACACCTTC; cdr3_aa: CASSLTQDYGYTF
j_call: TRBJ2-7; clone_size: many; d_call: NA; v_call: TRBV12-3/TRBV12-4; cdr3_nt: TGTGCCAGCAGTTTTCTCCCCTACGAGCAGTACTTC; cdr3_aa: CASSFLPYEQYF
j_call: TRBJ1-5; clone_size: many; d_call: NA; v_call: TRBV28; cdr3_nt: TGTGCCAGCAGTTTGATTACGAGGGGAGAACAGCCCCAGCATTTT; cdr3_aa: CASSLITRGEQPQHF
j_call: TRBJ2-7; clone_size: few; d_call: TRBD2; v_call: TRBV20-1; cdr3_nt: TGCAGTGCCCCCGGACTAGCGGATGAGCAGTACTTC; cdr3_aa: CSAPGLADEQYF
j_call: TRBJ2-3; clone_size: many; d_call: NA; v_call: TRBV7-8; cdr3_nt: TGTGCCAGCAGCACCGGGGTAGATACGCAGTATTTT; cdr3_aa: CASSTGVDTQYF
j_call: TRBJ1-2; clone_size: many; d_call: NA; v_call: TRBV29-1; cdr3_nt: TGCAGCGCTGTAGACAGGCTACTCGGCTACACCTTC; cdr3_aa: CSAVDRLLGYTF
j_call: TRBJ1-5; clone_size: many; d_call: NA; v_call: TRBV7-2; cdr3_nt: TGTGCCAGCAGCTCAGGGATTAGCAATCAGCCCCAGCATTTT; cdr3_aa: CASSSGISNQPQHF
j_call: TRBJ2-4; clone_size: NA; d_call: TRBD2; v_call: TRBV28; cdr3_nt: TGTGCCAGCAGTCCCCGGACTAGCGGGTGGGGGTTCGGAGGTAACATTCAGTACTTC; cdr3_aa: CASSPRTSGWGFGGNIQYF
j_call: TRBJ1-2; clone_size: many; d_call: TRBD1; v_call: TRBV4-2; cdr3_nt: TGTGCCAGCAGCCAAGTCAGGGGACAGAACGACGGCTACACCTTC; cdr3_aa: CASSQVRGQNDGYTF
j_call: TRBJ1-4; clone_size: NA; d_call: NA; v_call: TRBV12-3/TRBV12-4; cdr3_nt: TGTGCCAGCAGTTTAGGAGGGCTCGCCTATGAAAAACTGTTTTTT; cdr3_aa: CASSLGGLAYEKLFF
j_call: TRBJ1-3; clone_size: many; d_call: NA; v_call: TRBV4-2; cdr3_nt: TGTGCCAGCAGCCAAGATCACGCCTCTGGAAACACCATATATTTT; cdr3_aa: CASSQDHASGNTIYF
j_call: TRBJ1-2; clone_size: many; d_call: NA; v_call: TRBV2; cdr3_nt: TGTGCCAGCAGTGCTCAGGGTTCCAACCTCTATGGCTACACCTTC; cdr3_aa: CASSAQGSNLYGYTF
j_call: TRBJ1-5; clone_size: many; d_call: NA; v_call: TRBV18; cdr3_nt: TGTGCCAGCAGCCCAGGACAGTCAAATCAGCCCCAGCATTTT; cdr3_aa: CASSPGQSNQPQHF
j_call: TRBJ2-2; clone_size: many; d_call: TRBD1; v_call: TRBV20-1; cdr3_nt: TGCAGTGTCAAGGGGGCTACGAACACCGGGGAGCTGTTTTTT; cdr3_aa: CSVKGATNTGELFF
j_call: TRBJ1-6; clone_size: many; d_call: NA; v_call: TRBV6-1; cdr3_nt: TGTGCCAGCAGTGAAGGCCCAGTCTATAATTCACCCCTCCACTTT; cdr3_aa: CASSEGPVYNSPLHF
j_call: TRBJ2-4; clone_size: few; d_call: NA; v_call: TRBV18; cdr3_nt: TGTGCCAGCTCACCGGGCGGGAAAAACATTCAGTACTTC; cdr3_aa: CASSPGGKNIQYF
j_call: TRBJ1-5; clone_size: NA; d_call: NA; v_call: TRBV9; cdr3_nt: TGTGCCAGCAGCGTAGCTCCGGATCAGCCCCAGCATTTT; cdr3_aa: CASSVAPDQPQHF
j_call: TRBJ2-7; clone_size: many; d_call: TRBD2; v_call: TRBV7-6; cdr3_nt: TGTGCCAGCATTATGAGAGCGGGAACCTCCTACGAGCAGTACTTC; cdr3_aa: CASIMRAGTSYEQYF
j_call: TRBJ2-3; clone_size: many; d_call: NA; v_call: TRBV7-2; cdr3_nt: TGTGCCAGCCCGATCGGGACTCCGTACACAGATACGCAGTATTTT; cdr3_aa: CASPIGTPYTDTQYF
j_call: TRBJ1-5; clone_size: NA; d_call: NA; v_call: TRBV3-1; cdr3_nt: TGTGCCAGCAGCCAAATCACATCAAAAGGGGATAGGAGTAGCAATCAGCCCCAGCATTTT; cdr3_aa: CASSQITSKGDRSSNQPQHF
j_call: TRBJ2-3; clone_size: many; d_call: TRBD2; v_call: TRBV6-4; cdr3_nt: TGTGCCAGCAGTGGACTAGCGGGGGCCGTAGATACGCAGTATTTT; cdr3_aa: CASSGLAGAVDTQYF
j_call: TRBJ1-1; clone_size: many; d_call: TRBD1; v_call: TRBV20-1; cdr3_nt: TGCAGTGCTAACACCGGGACAGGGGCCCCTGAAGCTTTCTTT; cdr3_aa: CSANTGTGAPEAFF
j_call: TRBJ2-1; clone_size: many; d_call: NA; v_call: TRBV7-8; cdr3_nt: TGTGCCAGCAGCCTTTATACCGGGACGGGGTACAATGAGCAGTTCTTC; cdr3_aa: CASSLYTGTGYNEQFF
j_call: TRBJ2-7; clone_size: NA; d_call: NA; v_call: TRBV29-1; cdr3_nt: TGCGGCGTTGAAGGCAGGTCGAACGAGCAGTACTTC; cdr3_aa: CGVEGRSNEQYF
j_call: TRBJ2-1; clone_size: NA; d_call: NA; v_call: TRBV3-1; cdr3_nt: TGTGCCAGCAGCCAAATTGGGGAGACGAGCTCCTACAATGAGCAGTTCTTC; cdr3_aa: CASSQIGETSSYNEQFF
j_call: TRBJ1-5; clone_size: many; d_call: NA; v_call: TRBV7-2; cdr3_nt: TGTGCCAGCAGCTTACATAATCAGCCCCAGCATTTT; cdr3_aa: CASSLHNQPQHF
j_call: TRBJ2-2; clone_size: many; d_call: NA; v_call: TRBV6-6; cdr3_nt: TGTGCCAGCAGTTACGGACCGAACACCGGGGAGCTGTTTTTT; cdr3_aa: CASSYGPNTGELFF
j_call: TRBJ2-1; clone_size: NA; d_call: NA; v_call: TRBV13; cdr3_nt: TGTGCCAGCAGCCCCCGGAGAGCCGTCAATGAGCAGTTCTTC; cdr3_aa: CASSPRRAVNEQFF
j_call: TRBJ1-1; clone_size: many; d_call: NA; v_call: TRBV4-1; cdr3_nt: TGCGCCAGCAGCCAAGAGACTTACCCTCACATGAACACTGAAGCTTTCTTT; cdr3_aa: CASSQETYPHMNTEAFF
j_call: TRBJ1-1; clone_size: NA; d_call: TRBD1; v_call: TRBV28; cdr3_nt: TGTGCCAGCAGTTTTCCCACAGGACACAGGGGCACTGAAGCTTTCTTT; cdr3_aa: CASSFPTGHRGTEAFF
j_call: TRBJ1-1; clone_size: NA; d_call: NA; v_call: TRBV6-2/TRBV6-3; cdr3_nt: TGTGCCAGCAGTTACAGCAGTGAAGCTTTCTTT; cdr3_aa: CASSYSSEAFF
j_call: TRBJ1-6; clone_size: few; d_call: TRBD1; v_call: TRBV19; cdr3_nt: TGTGCCAGTAGTATAGGGGACAGGGGAAGTTATTCACCCCTCCACTTT; cdr3_aa: CASSIGDRGSYSPLHF
j_call: TRBJ1-2; clone_size: many; d_call: NA; v_call: TRBV19; cdr3_nt: TGTGCCAGTAGTAAAGGACATCCGCAAGCTACTAACTATGGCTACACCTTC; cdr3_aa: CASSKGHPQATNYGYTF
j_call: TRBJ2-2; clone_size: NA; d_call: NA; v_call: TRBV20-1; cdr3_nt: TGCAGTGCTCCTCTAACCGGGGAGCTGTTTTTT; cdr3_aa: CSAPLTGELFF
j_call: TRBJ2-5; clone_size: many; d_call: TRBD2; v_call: TRBV28; cdr3_nt: TGTGCCAGCAGTCTGCTTTTAGCGGGAGGGCCAGGGGAGACCCAGTACTTC; cdr3_aa: CASSLLLAGGPGETQYF
j_call: TRBJ2-7; clone_size: few; d_call: TRBD2; v_call: TRBV18; cdr3_nt: TGTGCCAGCTCAGTAGCGGGAATGACCTACGAGCAGTACTTC; cdr3_aa: CASSVAGMTYEQYF
j_call: TRBJ2-2; clone_size: many; d_call: TRBD2; v_call: TRBV27; cdr3_nt: TGTGCCAGCAGTTTTGTAGCGGGAAGGACCGGGGAGCTGTTTTTT; cdr3_aa: CASSFVAGRTGELFF
j_call: TRBJ2-3; clone_size: NA; d_call: TRBD1; v_call: TRBV5-1; cdr3_nt: TGCGCCAGCAGCCCTGCCCCAGGGACAGGGGCTCCAGATACGCAGTATTTT; cdr3_aa: CASSPAPGTGAPDTQYF
j_call: TRBJ1-1; clone_size: many; d_call: TRBD1; v_call: TRBV7-9; cdr3_nt: TGTGCCAGCAGCCACCGGGACAGGGTGGATGAAGCTTTCTTT; cdr3_aa: CASSHRDRVDEAFF
j_call: TRBJ1-1; clone_size: few; d_call: NA; v_call: TRBV20-1; cdr3_nt: TGCAGTGCTAGAGATTTTACAGACTTGATGAACACTGAAGCTTTCTTT; cdr3_aa: CSARDFTDLMNTEAFF
j_call: TRBJ1-1; clone_size: many; d_call: NA; v_call: TRBV7-8; cdr3_nt: TGTGCCAGCAGTCATAACGGGCCGAACACTGAAGCTTTCTTT; cdr3_aa: CASSHNGPNTEAFF
j_call: TRBJ2-1; clone_size: few; d_call: NA; v_call: TRBV27; cdr3_nt: TGTGCCAGCACCCTAGGACTAGGGGGAAATGAGCAGTTCTTC; cdr3_aa: CASTLGLGGNEQFF
j_call: TRBJ1-1; clone_size: NA; d_call: NA; v_call: TRBV28; cdr3_nt: TGTGCCAGCAGTTTTTGGAGGGGAGGGGACACTGAAGCTTTCTTT; cdr3_aa: CASSFWRGGDTEAFF
j_call: TRBJ1-1; clone_size: many; d_call: NA; v_call: TRBV5-4; cdr3_nt: TGTGCCACCAATAATGGGGGGGGGATGAACACTGAAGCTTTCTTT; cdr3_aa: CATNNGGGMNTEAFF
j_call: TRBJ2-4; clone_size: many; d_call: TRBD2; v_call: TRBV11-3; cdr3_nt: TGTGCCAGCAGCCCCGGACTAGCGGGAGAGGGCATTCAGTACTTC; cdr3_aa: CASSPGLAGEGIQYF
j_call: TRBJ2-1; clone_size: NA; d_call: NA; v_call: TRBV5-6; cdr3_nt: TGTGCCAGCAGCCTAAGTGGCGAGATGGATGAGCAGTTCTTC; cdr3_aa: CASSLSGEMDEQFF